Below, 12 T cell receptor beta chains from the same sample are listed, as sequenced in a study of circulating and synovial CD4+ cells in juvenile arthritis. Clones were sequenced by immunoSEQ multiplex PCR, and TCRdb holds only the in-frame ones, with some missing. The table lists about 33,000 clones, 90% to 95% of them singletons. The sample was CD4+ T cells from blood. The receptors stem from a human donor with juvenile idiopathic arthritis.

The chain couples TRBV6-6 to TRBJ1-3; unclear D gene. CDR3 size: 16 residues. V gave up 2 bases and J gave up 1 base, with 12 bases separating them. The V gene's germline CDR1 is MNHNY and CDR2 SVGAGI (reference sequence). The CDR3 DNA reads TGTGCCAGCAGTTACCTACCCGGAGTATCTGGAAACACCATATATTTT. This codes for CASSYLPGVSGNTIYF.

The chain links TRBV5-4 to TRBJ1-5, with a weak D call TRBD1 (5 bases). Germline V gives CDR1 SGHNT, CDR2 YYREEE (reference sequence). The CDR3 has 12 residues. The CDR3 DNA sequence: TGTGCGGGGGGTAGTAGCAATCAGCCCCAGCATTTT. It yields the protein CAGGSSNQPQHF.

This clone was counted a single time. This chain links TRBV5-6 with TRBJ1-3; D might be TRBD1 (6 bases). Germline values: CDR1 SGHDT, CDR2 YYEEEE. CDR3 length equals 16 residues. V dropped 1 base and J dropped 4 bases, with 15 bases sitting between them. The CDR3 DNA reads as TGTGCCAGCAGCTTGTCTTACAGGGATACGGGAAACACCATATATTTT. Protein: CASSLSYRDTGNTIYF.

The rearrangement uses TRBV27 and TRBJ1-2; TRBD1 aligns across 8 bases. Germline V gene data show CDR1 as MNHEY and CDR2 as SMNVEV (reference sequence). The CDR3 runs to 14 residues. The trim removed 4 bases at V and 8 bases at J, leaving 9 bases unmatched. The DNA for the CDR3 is TGTGCCAGCAGTTCACTTCGGACAGGGTACGGCTACACCTTC. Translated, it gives CASSSLRTGYGYTF.

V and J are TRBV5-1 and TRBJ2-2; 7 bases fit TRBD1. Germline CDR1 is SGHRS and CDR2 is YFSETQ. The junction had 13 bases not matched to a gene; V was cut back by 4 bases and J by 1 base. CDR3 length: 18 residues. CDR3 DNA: TGCGCCAGCAGCCAGGACGTCAGGGGGTGGGAGAACACCGGGGAGCTGTTTTTT. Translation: CASSQDVRGWENTGELFF.

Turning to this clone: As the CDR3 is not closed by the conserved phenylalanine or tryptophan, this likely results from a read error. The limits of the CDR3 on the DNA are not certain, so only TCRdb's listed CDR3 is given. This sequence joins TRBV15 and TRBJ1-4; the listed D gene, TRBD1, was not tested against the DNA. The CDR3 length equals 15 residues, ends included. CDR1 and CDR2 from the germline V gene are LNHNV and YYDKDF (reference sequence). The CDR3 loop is CATSRDFGTGGRITL.

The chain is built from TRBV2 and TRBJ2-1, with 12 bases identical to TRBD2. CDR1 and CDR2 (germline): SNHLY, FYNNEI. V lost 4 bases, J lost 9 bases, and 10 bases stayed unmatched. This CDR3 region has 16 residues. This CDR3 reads CASSGQGATSGGEQFF. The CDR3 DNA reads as TGTGCCAGCAGTGGACAGGGGGCGACTAGCGGGGGTGAGCAGTTCTTC. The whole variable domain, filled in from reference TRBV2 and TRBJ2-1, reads EPEVTQTPSHQVTQMGQEVILRCVPISNHLYFYWYRQILGQKVEFLVSFYNNEISEKSEIFDDQFSVERPDGSNFTLKIRSTKLEDSAMYFCASSGQGATSGGEQFFGPGTRLTVL.

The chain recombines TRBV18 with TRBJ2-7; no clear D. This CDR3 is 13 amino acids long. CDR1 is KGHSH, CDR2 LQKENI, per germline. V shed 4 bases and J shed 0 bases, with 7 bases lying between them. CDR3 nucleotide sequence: TGTGCCAGCTCACTGTCAGGCTCCTACGAGCAGTACTTC. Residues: CASSLSGSYEQYF. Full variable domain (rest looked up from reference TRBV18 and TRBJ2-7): NAGVMQNPRHLVRRRGQEARLRCSPMKGHSHVYWYRQLPEEGLKFMVYLQKENIIDESGMPKERFSAEFPKEGPSILRIQQVVRGDSAAYFCASSLSGSYEQYFGPGTRLTVT.

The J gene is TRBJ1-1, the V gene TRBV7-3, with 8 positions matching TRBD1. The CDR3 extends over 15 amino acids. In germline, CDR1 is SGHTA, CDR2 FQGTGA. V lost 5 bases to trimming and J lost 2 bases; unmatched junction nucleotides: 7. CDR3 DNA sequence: TGTGCCAGCAGCACTGACAGGGGCAGAAACACTGAAGCTTTCTTT. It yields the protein CASSTDRGRNTEAFF.

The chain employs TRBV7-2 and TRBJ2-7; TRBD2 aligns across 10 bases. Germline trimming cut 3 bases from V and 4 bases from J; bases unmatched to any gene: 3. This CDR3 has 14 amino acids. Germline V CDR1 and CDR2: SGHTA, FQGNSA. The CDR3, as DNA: TGTGCCAGCAGCTTTGCAGCGGGAGGGTACGAGCAGTACTTC. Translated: CASSFAAGGYEQYF.

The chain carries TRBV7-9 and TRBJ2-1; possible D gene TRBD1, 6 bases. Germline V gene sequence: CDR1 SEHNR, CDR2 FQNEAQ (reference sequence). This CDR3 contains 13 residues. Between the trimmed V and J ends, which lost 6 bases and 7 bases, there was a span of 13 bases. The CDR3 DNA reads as TGTGCCAGCAGTTATCCGAGGGGGAATGAGCAGTTCTTC. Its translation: CASSYPRGNEQFF.

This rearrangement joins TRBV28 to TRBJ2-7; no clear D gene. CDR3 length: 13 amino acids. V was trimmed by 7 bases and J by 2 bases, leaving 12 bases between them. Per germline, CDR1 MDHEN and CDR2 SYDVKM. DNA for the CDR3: TGTGCCAGCATTATACCAGGAACCTACGAGCAGTACTTC. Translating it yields CASIIPGTYEQYF.